This T cell receptor beta chain was recorded in a study of beta chain features in type 1 diabetes. General observations from the study: For Type 1 diabetes patients, all four CD4+ subsets carried TCRB CDR3s that were moderately but significantly shorter. TCRB repertoires of naive, central memory and Treg cells appeared more similar among patients than among healthy donors. Researchers caution that PCR might favor shorter templates, equally among patients and controls.

This clone has a handful of counts. Its specificity is unknown. Expressed TCRB transcripts got sequenced, as all isolated RNA was reverse transcribed. TCRdb keeps only in-frame clones here, not all; method: immunoSEQ multiplex PCR. The sample lists some 190,000 clones, around 8% seen once, with about 0.9% in the top ten. CD45RO/CCR7/CD25/CD127/CD95/CD27 staining was used to isolate CD4+ naive, central memory, regulatory and stem cell-like memory cells by sorting. The specimen sequenced was central memory CD4+ T cells from blood. This clonotype was sampled from a woman in her thirties or forties with type 1 diabetes.

This chain's CDR3 is CASSPATGTGSPSQHF. Written as DNA, the CDR3 is TGTGCCAGCTCCCCCGCAACCGGGACAGGGAGTCCTTCCCAGCATTTT. The V gene is TRBV18, the J gene TRBJ1-5; 9 bases align to TRBD1. V lost 6 bases to trimming and J lost 11 bases; unmatched junction nucleotides: 17. This CDR3 spans 16 amino acids. Per the germline V gene, CDR1 is KGHSH and CDR2 is LQKENI.